The 7 T cell receptor beta chains listed next were all sequenced from one sample in a study of blood T cells in healthy people across ages. Together with a sample-barcoded 5' primer, a J-beta primer mix was included in a second PCR lasting about 6 to 11 cycles. TCRdb analysed the 5' RACE reads with MiXCR anew, one entry per CDR3 protein. The table records 920,000 or so distinct CDR3 sequences, over 35% of them present only once. The sequenced sample consisted of blood. Source of these receptors: a woman aged 60-70 years in good health.

The J gene is TRBJ2-1, the V gene TRBV12-3 or TRBV12-4; 8 nucleotides line up with TRBD2. V lost 4 bases and J lost 13; bases outside the gene matches: 15. The CDR3 totals 15 residues. The CDR3 DNA reads TGTGCCAGCAGTTCCGATAGCGGGAAGAAAGAGACCCAGTTCTTC. The encoded protein is CASSSDSGKKETQFF.

This clonotype was seen more than once but under ten times. The gene calls are TRBV4-1 and TRBJ1-1; D is unclear. The CDR3 length is 14 residues. Germline lookup yields CDR1 MGHRA and CDR2 YSYEKL. Trimming removed 6 bases from V and 3 bases from J, with 14 bases in between. CDR3 in DNA: TGCGCCAGCAGAGAACCAACCCGGGACACTGAAGCTTTCTTT. Translated: CASREPTRDTEAFF.

This clonotype was detected only a few times. The CDR3 nucleotides are TGTGCCAGCAGCGTAGATGCGGGAGGATCGTTTGTAGAGACCCAGTACTTC. Translation: CASSVDAGGSFVETQYF. The rearrangement uses TRBV9 and TRBJ2-5, with 8 bases fitting TRBD2. J gave up 4 bases and V 0 bases, and 11 bases lay outside the gene matches. Germline assignment: CDR1 SGDLS and CDR2 YYNGEE. There are 17 residues in the CDR3.

The chain uses TRBV7-9 and TRBJ2-4; D call uncertain. The tail of the sequence fits TRBJ2-7 better, so the J call may be wrong. Germline V gene data show CDR1 as SEHNR and CDR2 as FQNEAQ (reference sequence). This CDR3 is built from 15 residues. CDR3: CASRPLIRPYYEQYF. CDR3 sequence (DNA): TGTGCCAGCAGGCCATTGATAAGACCTTACTACGAGCAGTACTTC.

Many counts were recorded for this clonotype. The V and J genes are TRBV10-3 and TRBJ2-5, with D uncertain. Germline-derived CDR1 and CDR2 are ENHRY and SYGVKD. V lost 3 bases to trimming and J lost 1 base, with 6 bases between them. This CDR3 spans 13 amino acids. The CDR3 sequence is CAISDGPQETQYF. The CDR3 DNA reads as TGTGCCATCAGTGACGGGCCCCAAGAGACCCAGTACTTC.

This clonotype was found a few times. The rearrangement links TRBV15 to TRBJ2-3; 11 bases align to TRBD2. V dropped 11 bases and J dropped 2; count of bases not matched to a gene: 9. Per germline, CDR1 LNHNV and CDR2 YYDKDF (reference sequence). The CDR3 has 15 amino acids. CDR3 in amino acids: CASARTSGPTDTQYF. In DNA, the CDR3 is TGTGCCTCCGCCCGGACTAGCGGGCCCACAGATACGCAGTATTTT.

This clonotype was seen a handful of times. V usage is TRBV6-2 or TRBV6-3 and J usage is TRBJ2-5, with a weak D call TRBD2 (6 bases). Trimming pared 5 bases from V and 5 bases from J, leaving 15 bases between. The CDR3 is 14 residues long. CDR1 and CDR2 (germline): MNHEY, SVGEGT. CDR3 coding DNA: TGTGCCAGCAGTCGCCGTCGTGGGGGGGAGACCCAGTACTTC. Protein: CASSRRRGGETQYF.